The 20 T cell receptor beta chains below all came from one sample that was sequenced in a study of cytomegalovirus exposure and HLA in healthy donors. PCR amplification relied on 60 Vbeta primers (plus 13 Jbeta primers). The method was immunoSEQ multiplex PCR; TCRdb's version includes in-frame clones alone and lacks a portion of them. The sample lists about 130,000 clones, around 80% seen once, with more than 1% in the top ten. Specimen: PBMCs. The receptors come from a female donor in good health and CMV-seronegative.

The gene calls are TRBV6-5 and TRBJ2-3; D is possibly TRBD1 (5 bases). Between the trimmed V and J ends, which lost 7 bases and 2 bases, there was a span of 10 bases. The CDR3 contains 13 residues. Germline V gives CDR1 MNHEY, CDR2 SVGAGI. The CDR3 DNA sequence: TGTGCCAGCACCCCGACAGTCACAGATACGCAGTATTTT. Translation gives CASTPTVTDTQYF.

The V and J genes are TRBV6-5 and TRBJ2-7; TRBD1 agrees at 9 bases. Looked up from germline, CDR1 is MNHEY and CDR2 is SVGAGI. CDR3 length equals 15 residues. The ends lost 5 bases at V and 4 bases at J; junction bases unmatched: 9. In nucleotides, the CDR3 is TGTGCCAGCAGTCCGTTGACAGGGGGGCCGTACGAGCAGTACTTC. Its protein is CASSPLTGGPYEQYF.

V usage is TRBV7-9 and J usage is TRBJ1-5; 8 positions agree with TRBD1. The CDR3 runs to 14 residues. The trim removed 5 bases at V and 7 bases at J, leaving 7 bases unmatched. Per germline, CDR1 SEHNR and CDR2 FQNEAQ (reference sequence). As DNA, the CDR3 is TGTGCCAGCAGCAAAGACAGGGGAGGCCAGCCCCAGCATTTT. Its protein is CASSKDRGGQPQHF.

The chain couples TRBV10-2 to TRBJ1-6; 10 nucleotides match TRBD1. With V trimmed by 6 bases and J by 9 bases, 11 bases remained unmatched. Looked up from germline, CDR1 is WSHSY and CDR2 is SAAADI. The CDR3 runs 16 residues. The chain's CDR3 is CASRPDWTGGASPLHF. Written as DNA, the CDR3 is TGCGCCAGCAGACCGGATTGGACAGGGGGTGCTTCACCCCTCCACTTT.

The chain uses TRBV6-1 and TRBJ1-1; no firm D call. The germline V gene encodes CDR1 MNHNS and CDR2 SASEGT. Trimming took off 1 base at V and 7 bases at J, with 10 bases between the two ends. The CDR3 has 13 residues. The CDR3 spells CASSEGGLNEAFF. The CDR3 DNA is TGTGCCAGCAGTGAAGGCGGTTTGAATGAAGCTTTCTTT.

The rearrangement joins TRBV4-1 to TRBJ2-3; 8 bases align to TRBD2. V shed 4 bases and J 1 base; nucleotides not matched to a gene: 7. This CDR3 contains 16 residues. Germline CDR1 MGHRA, CDR2 YSYEKL. CDR3 sequence (DNA): TGCGCCAGCAGCCGCTCTTTCGGGGGGGGCACAGATACGCAGTATTTT. As protein: CASSRSFGGGTDTQYF.

This sequence joins TRBV5-1 and TRBJ2-2; 8 bases map to TRBD1. The CDR3 runs 16 residues. Germline V lookup: CDR1 SGHRS, CDR2 YFSETQ. V lost 3 bases, J lost 5 bases, and 9 bases stayed unmatched. Written as DNA, the CDR3 is TGCGCCAGCAGCTCCTCAGGGGGCGCGGGAACCGGGGAGCTGTTTTTT. The encoded protein is CASSSSGGAGTGELFF. The variable domain in full, with the rest retrieved from reference TRBV5-1 and TRBJ2-2, is KAGVTQTPRYLIKTRGQQVTLSCSPISGHRSVSWYQQTPGQGLQFLFEYFSETQRNKGNFPGRFSGRQFSNSRSEMNVSTLELGDSALYLCASSSSGGAGTGELFFGEGSRLTVL.

The chain links TRBV11-2 to TRBJ1-2; no clear D. Trimming shortened V by 6 bases and J by 4 bases, and 21 bases separated the two germline ends. The CDR3 runs 16 residues. Germline V lookup: CDR1 SGHAT, CDR2 FQNNGV. The CDR3 DNA is TGTGCCAGCAGATCCTTACGGGGTCGGAGAGGCTATGGCTACACCTTC. Its protein product is CASRSLRGRRGYGYTF.

A few counts support this clone. This CDR3 is CAWSATNYGYTF. In DNA, the CDR3 is TGTGCCTGGAGTGCTACTAACTATGGCTACACCTTC. The gene calls are TRBV30 and TRBJ1-2; D uncertain. CDR3 length equals 12 residues. V gave up 1 base and J gave up 0 bases, with 3 bases separating them. CDR1 GTSNPN and CDR2 SVGIG come from the germline V gene (reference sequence).

V gene TRBV27 combines with J gene TRBJ2-2; D might be TRBD2 (5 bases). This CDR3 contains 12 residues. Per the germline V gene, CDR1 is MNHEY and CDR2 is SMNVEV (reference sequence). Trimming shortened V by 1 base and J by 12 bases, and 9 bases separated the two germline ends. The CDR3 reads CASSLFRGKLFF. The CDR3 nucleotides are TGTGCCAGCAGTTTATTTCGGGGAAAGCTGTTTTTT.

The rearrangement joins TRBV19 to TRBJ2-4, with a possible D match to TRBD1 (5 bases). CDR1 and CDR2 (germline): LNHDA, SQIVND (reference sequence). Trimming stripped 7 bases from V and 0 bases from J, with 10 bases between. The length of the CDR3 is 14 residues. The CDR3 coding sequence is TGTGCCAGTACGGCAGGGATAGCCAAAAACATTCAGTACTTC. Protein product: CASTAGIAKNIQYF.

This clone appeared a single time. This chain uses TRBV2 with TRBJ2-2; 8 nucleotides match TRBD1. V gave up 6 bases and J gave up 7 bases; unmatched junction bases: 7. The CDR3 runs 14 residues. Looked up from germline, CDR1 is SNHLY and CDR2 is FYNNEI. The CDR3 region is CASSRQGTGGELFF. The CDR3 bases are TGTGCCAGCAGCCGACAGGGGACGGGCGGGGAGCTGTTTTTT.

V is TRBV4-1 and J is TRBJ1-1; D is ambiguous. The CDR3 sequence is 19 residues long. Germline lookup yields CDR1 MGHRA and CDR2 YSYEKL. The ends were cut back, 0 bases at V and 1 base at J, with 21 bases in the middle. The CDR3 region has the DNA TGCGCCAGCAGCCAAGATCCCCTCGGCAGTGACTCGGGGAACACTGAAGCTTTCTTT. It yields the protein CASSQDPLGSDSGNTEAFF.

The J gene is TRBJ2-6, the V gene TRBV5-1; 7 positions match TRBD1. The CDR3 loop spans 16 amino acids. V was pared by 4 bases and J by 0 bases, with 4 bases of the junction left unmatched. Germline CDR1 SGHRS, CDR2 YFSETQ. The CDR3 here is CASSPTGISGANVLTF. DNA of the CDR3: TGCGCCAGCAGCCCGACAGGGATCTCTGGGGCCAACGTCCTGACTTTC.

The rearrangement uses TRBV4-1 and TRBJ2-2; D remains ambiguous. Trimming left V 3 bases short and J 4 bases short, with 6 bases between. The germline gives CDR1 MGHRA, CDR2 YSYEKL. This CDR3 comprises 13 residues. The CDR3 sequence: CASSQGFTGELFF. In DNA, the CDR3 is TGCGCCAGCAGCCAGGGCTTCACCGGGGAGCTGTTTTTT.

This chain links TRBV6-1 with TRBJ2-5; 12 bases line up with TRBD2. Germline-derived CDR1 and CDR2 are MNHNS and SASEGT. V lost 2 bases to trimming and J lost 5 bases; unmatched junction nucleotides: 3. The CDR3 loop spans 15 amino acids. CDR3 in DNA: TGTGCCAGCAGTGAAAGACTAGCGGGAGTTGAGACCCAGTACTTC. Its protein product is CASSERLAGVETQYF.

The genes are TRBV5-1 and TRBJ1-3; no reliable D call. The ends were cut back, 1 base at V and 4 bases at J, with 12 bases in the middle. The germline V gene encodes CDR1 SGHRS and CDR2 YFSETQ. The CDR3 length is 15 residues. In DNA, the CDR3 is TGCGCCAGCAGCTTGCCGTCCACGGGAGGAAACACCATATATTTT. Residues: CASSLPSTGGNTIYF.

This clone has more than one count but fewer than ten. This chain connects TRBV5-6 to TRBJ1-2; TRBD1 matches at 9 bases. The V gene end was trimmed by 1 base and the J gene end by 5 bases; junction bases not matched to a gene: 12. The CDR3 length is 17 residues. Germline CDR1 is SGHDT and CDR2 is YYEEEE. CDR3 residues: CASSLRMGTGSGYGYTF. The CDR3 coding sequence is TGTGCCAGCAGCTTGAGGATGGGGACAGGGAGTGGATATGGCTACACCTTC.

V gene TRBV5-1 combines with J gene TRBJ1-3, with 10 positions matching TRBD1. The CDR3 has 15 residues. Germline V lookup: CDR1 SGHRS, CDR2 YFSETQ. Trimming cost V 4 bases and J 8 bases; bases outside gene matches: 9. The CDR3 nucleotides read TGCGCCAGCAGCGGAGGGACAGGGGAGTGGGACACCATATATTTT. Translation gives CASSGGTGEWDTIYF.

This clone has a single count. The gene calls are TRBV6-1 and TRBJ2-7, with 10 bases identical to TRBD1. V lost 2 bases to trimming and J lost 6 bases; unmatched junction nucleotides: 7. The CDR3 contains 15 residues. Germline CDR1 is MNHNS and CDR2 is SASEGT. CDR3 DNA: TGTGCCAGCAGTGAAAGGGGGACAGGGGTGGGCGAGCAGTACTTC. Translation: CASSERGTGVGEQYF.